Reported below is one T cell receptor (beta chain). The sample comes from a study of blood T cell repertoires in COVID-19. Study information: The study drew acute and convalescent COVID-19 samples from the United States, Italy and Spain. Sources were T cells, B-cell-depleted T cells, or PBMCs; the material itself was cDNA or gDNA.

The authors' processing: Estimates of nucleated cell counts were drawn from the amplification of reference gene primers. Sequenced by immunoSEQ multiplex PCR; TCRdb stores in-frame clones only, minus some. Clone size and the V and J calls come from that table; the DNA yielded D and trimming. This repertoire shows about 320,000 clones, about 82% found once; its top ten account for about 1.6%. With 0 bases clipped from V and 3 bases from J, the junction kept 4 bases outside the gene matches. The germline CDR1 and CDR2 sequences are SGHTA and FQGNSA. The CDR3 loop spans 16 amino acids. The sequence derives from a woman aged 45-65 years with acute or convalescent COVID-19. The chain employs TRBV7-2 and TRBJ2-1, with TRBD1 identical over 8 bases. Material: peripheral blood. This CDR3 reads CASSLATGGIYNEQFF. In DNA, the CDR3 is TGTGCCAGCAGCTTAGCAACAGGGGGGATCTACAATGAGCAGTTCTTC. Full variable domain (missing parts from reference TRBV7-2 and TRBJ2-1): GAGVSQSPSNKVTEKGKDVELRCDPISGHTALYWYRQSLGQGLEFLIYFQGNSAPDKSGLPSDRFSAERTGGSVSTLTIQRTQQEDSAVYLCASSLATGGIYNEQFFGPGTRLTVL.